The 15 T cell receptor beta chains given below trace back to one sample, sequenced in a study of blood T cell repertoires in COVID-19. Clones were read by immunoSEQ multiplex PCR, and TCRdb kept only the in-frame ones, dropping some. The top ten hold roughly 3.5% of the sample, which has more than 85,000 clones, approximately 88% seen once. Source material: peripheral blood. The receptor set was obtained from a woman in her 70s with acute or convalescent COVID-19.

This clone was observed a few times. The junction shows a germline mismatch at one end, possibly a read error. The V and J genes are TRBV7-7 and TRBJ2-1; D is possibly TRBD1 (6 bases). CDR3 length equals 16 residues. Germline CDR1 SSHAT, CDR2 FNYEAQ (reference sequence). CDR3 DNA sequence: TGTGCTAGCAGCTTAGGATGCCCCCACAGGGACAATGAGCAGTTCTTC. Translated, it gives CASSLGCPHRDNEQFF.

The chain employs TRBV18 and TRBJ2-7, with no clear D. The germline V gene encodes CDR1 KGHSH and CDR2 LQKENI. V lost 5 bases to trimming and J lost 3 bases, with 14 bases between them. The length of the CDR3 is 14 residues. The CDR3 here is CASSKTTIGYEQYF. The CDR3, as DNA: TGTGCCAGCTCAAAAACCACTATTGGCTACGAGCAGTACTTC.

The chain has TRBV19 and TRBJ1-2, with 9 bases aligning to TRBD1. CDR3 length: 14 amino acids. After removal of 8 bases from V and 7 bases from J, the junction contained 11 bases not matched to a gene. Germline CDR1 and CDR2: LNHDA and SQIVND (reference sequence). DNA of the CDR3: TGTGCCAGTCGGACACACGGGACAGGGTTTGGCTACACCTTC. It is translated as CASRTHGTGFGYTF.

The V call is TRBV29-1, the J call TRBJ2-5; TRBD1 aligns across 7 bases. Trimming removed 2 bases from V and 5 bases from J; junction bases left unmatched: 5. Germline V lookup: CDR1 SQVTM, CDR2 ANQGSEA. The CDR3 has 13 residues. The CDR3 region has the DNA TGCAGCGTTGAAAGGGGGCTTCGGGAGACCCAGTACTTC. Amino acids: CSVERGLRETQYF.

The chain carries TRBV9 and TRBJ2-5, with TRBD1 matching 7 bases. V trimming: 0 bases; J trimming: 5 bases; junction bases outside the gene matches: 4. The germline V gene has CDR1 SGDLS and CDR2 YYNGEE. The CDR3 runs to 14 residues. CDR3: CASSVESTGETQYF. The CDR3 region has the DNA TGTGCCAGCAGCGTAGAGTCGACAGGGGAGACCCAGTACTTC. The whole variable domain, filled in from reference TRBV9 and TRBJ2-5, reads DSGVTQTPKHLITATGQRVTLRCSPRSGDLSVYWYQQSLDQGLQFLIQYYNGEERAKGNILERFSAQQFPDLHSELNLSSLELGDSALYFCASSVESTGETQYFGPGTRLLVL.

The rearrangement joins TRBV7-9 to TRBJ2-2; 8 bases align to TRBD2. The ends lost 1 base at V and 3 bases at J; junction bases unmatched: 1. CDR3 size: 15 residues. Germline CDR1 SEHNR, CDR2 FQNEAQ (reference sequence). The CDR3 loop is CASSLVAGYTGELFF. In DNA form, the CDR3 reads TGTGCCAGCAGCTTAGTAGCGGGGTACACCGGGGAGCTGTTTTTT.

This CDR3 is CASTVGTGSNYGYTF. CDR3 sequence (DNA): TGCGCCAGCACCGTAGGGACAGGGAGTAACTATGGCTACACCTTC. The J gene is TRBJ1-2, the V gene TRBV4-1; 9 positions match TRBD1. The CDR3 spans 15 residues. CDR1 is MGHRA and CDR2 is YSYEKL in the germline V gene. V lost 7 bases to trimming and J lost 1 base; unmatched junction nucleotides: 7.

The rearrangement joins TRBV19 to TRBJ2-5; the D gene is possibly TRBD2 (6 bases). Looked up from germline, CDR1 is LNHDA and CDR2 is SQIVND (reference sequence). The V and J ends lost 5 bases and 4 bases respectively, with 17 bases between them. The CDR3 length is 15 residues. The chain's CDR3 is CASSALGRERETQYF. The CDR3 DNA reads as TGTGCCAGTAGTGCCCTGGGGCGGGAACGAGAGACCCAGTACTTC.

V and J are TRBV7-9 and TRBJ2-7, with TRBD1 matching 9 bases. J gave up 10 bases and V 2 bases, and 9 bases lay outside the gene matches. The CDR3 runs 14 residues. The germline V gene has CDR1 SEHNR and CDR2 FQNEAQ (reference sequence). The CDR3 region has the DNA TGTGCCAGCAGCTTAACGGGACAGGGCGATACACAGTACGTC. Translating it yields CASSLTGQGDTQYV.

The genes are TRBV11-3 and TRBJ2-5; a weak D match, TRBD2 (5 bases). The CDR3 has 13 residues. Germline CDR1 is SGHNT and CDR2 is YENEEA. Trimming left V 3 bases short and J 1 base short, with 6 bases between. This CDR3 reads CASSFGVQETQYF. DNA for the CDR3: TGTGCCAGCAGCTTCGGGGTCCAAGAGACCCAGTACTTC.

The chain links TRBV5-1 to TRBJ2-3, with TRBD2 matching 10 bases. This CDR3 has 16 amino acids. The germline CDR1 and CDR2 sequences are SGHRS and YFSETQ. J was trimmed by 4 bases and V by 1 base; bases with no gene match: 6. The CDR3 DNA sequence: TGCGCCAGCAGCTTGAGAAGCGGGGGGGCTGCAGATACGCAGTATTTT. It codes for CASSLRSGGAADTQYF.

This clone occurred once. The V and J genes are TRBV24-1 and TRBJ1-1; 9 bases agree with TRBD1. This CDR3 contains 19 residues. Per germline, CDR1 KGHDR and CDR2 SFDVKD. V lost 2 bases, J lost 1 base, and 13 bases stayed unmatched. The DNA for the CDR3 is TGTGCCACCAGTGATTCCCACGCACGACAGGGGGGGAGGAACACTGAAGCTTTCTTT. This sequence encodes CATSDSHARQGGRNTEAFF.

J is TRBJ2-5 and V is TRBV10-3; TRBD2 agrees at 10 bases. Germline trimming cut 10 bases from V and 5 bases from J; bases unmatched to any gene: 10. Germline V gene sequence: CDR1 ENHRY, CDR2 SYGVKD. This CDR3 has 14 residues. The CDR3 is CATSERGGRETQYF. The CDR3 nucleotides read TGTGCCACCTCAGAGCGGGGGGGCAGGGAGACCCAGTACTTC.

The rearrangement uses TRBV4-1 and TRBJ2-1; 12 bases line up with TRBD1. V dropped 5 bases and J dropped 8; count of bases not matched to a gene: 7. In germline, CDR1 is MGHRA, CDR2 YSYEKL. The CDR3 consists of 15 residues. In nucleotides, the CDR3 is TGCGCCAGCAGCGCCGGGACAGGGGGCATCGATGAGCAGTTCTTC. Translating it yields CASSAGTGGIDEQFF.

The chain carries TRBV28 and TRBJ2-3; 9 positions agree with TRBD2. Germline loops: CDR1 MDHEN, CDR2 SYDVKM. The ends lost 8 bases at V and 0 bases at J; junction bases unmatched: 9. The CDR3 is 16 residues long. As DNA, the CDR3 is TGTGCCAGCCCTCCTAGCGGGACCTCTAGCACAGATACGCAGTATTTT. Its translation is CASPPSGTSSTDTQYF.